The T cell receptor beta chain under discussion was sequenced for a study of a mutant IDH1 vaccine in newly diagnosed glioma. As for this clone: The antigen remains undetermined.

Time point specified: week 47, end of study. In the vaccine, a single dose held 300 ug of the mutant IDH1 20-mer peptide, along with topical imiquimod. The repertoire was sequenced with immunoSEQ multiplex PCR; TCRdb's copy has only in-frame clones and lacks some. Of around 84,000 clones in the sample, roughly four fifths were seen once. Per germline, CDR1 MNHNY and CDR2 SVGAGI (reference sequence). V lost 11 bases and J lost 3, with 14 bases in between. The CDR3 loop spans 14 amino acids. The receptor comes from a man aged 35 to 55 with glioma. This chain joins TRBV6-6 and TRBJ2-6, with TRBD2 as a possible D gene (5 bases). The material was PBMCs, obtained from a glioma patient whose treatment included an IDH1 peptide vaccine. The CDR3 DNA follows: TGTGCCGCCAGAACGGGGTATGGGGCCAACGTCCTGACTTTC. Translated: CAARTGYGANVLTF.